The entry below describes one T cell receptor beta chain. Its antigen specificity is not known. No clone much larger than this one lies a single base away; base qualities are absent. TCRbeta CDR3 regions were amplified from genomic DNA using the immunoSEQ Assay, a bias-controlled multiplex PCR. Concerning the study's data processing: Within the assay, amplification of reference gene primers was used to estimate how many nucleated cells each sample contained. To quantify the absolute abundance of each unique TCRbeta CDR3 rearrangement, sequence reads were collapsed and filtered. For each sample, productive Simpson clonality was calculated as the square root of Simpson's diversity index over productive rearrangements. This is the immuneACCESS table as TCRdb keeps it, with only in-frame sequences that have V and J called. A part of the clones is gone; compared with another copy, unresolved V genes explain less than half, and the rest is unexplained. The DNA was the basis for D and trimming; V, J and clone size are from that table. For this sample the table gives 300,000 to 400,000 clones, of which 85% were detected only once. The ten largest clones take up around 1.9% of the sample.

Enrolling through a virtual design, the prospective study's participants ranged in age from roughly 18 to 90 years and lived across 24 United States geographic areas. In the prospective study, cohorts were assigned on the basis of participant-reported clinical history obtained from a screening survey and a study questionnaire. Exposed participants had been in contact with someone with a PCR-confirmed or clinician-diagnosed COVID-19 case within 2 weeks of study entry. In the prospective study, mobile phlebotomists collected whole blood, serum and a nasopharyngeal or oropharyngeal swab from each participant. Participants in the prospective study had the option to provide additional blood draws and questionnaires over a roughly two-month period. Before DNA extraction, blood samples from the prospective study were shipped at room temperature or frozen. The entry originates in a study of blood T cell repertoires in COVID-19 (dated by TCRdb to about 2020). About the study as a whole: Collaborator samples came from the United States, Italy and Spain and covered acute and convalescent phases of COVID-19. The prospective study material was composed of cDNA or gDNA derived from T cells, B-cell-depleted T cells, or PBMCs. Where HLA class I and class II types were available, the types were taken from metadata supplied by the sample provider, not from assay-based typing. The sample metadata nearly always contained a de-identified subject ID, COVID-19 status, age in years and sex. The samples were drawn from two sources: the first 160 participants of the ongoing ImmuneRACE study, and over 1,000 subjects contributed by 6 global collaborators. The repertoires were made available in a free public database intended to serve as a resource for research on the immune response to SARS-CoV-2. The dataset comprised deeply sampled blood TCRbeta repertoires from subjects exposed to, actively infected with, or recovered from COVID-19.

Overall results and qualifications from the work: The quantity of clinical and demographic metadata differed by source and by participant and was supplied without curation.

This clonotype originated in a woman in her 30s who had been exposed to COVID-19. Sequenced: PBMCs or T cells enriched from blood (not recorded which).

The CDR3 region has the sequence CASRANSGNTIYF. The nucleotide sequence reads as follows: TGTGCCAGCAGGGCCAACTCTGGAAACACCATATATTTT. The chain was built from TRBV6-5 and TRBJ1-3, with an unclear D gene assignment. V loses 6 bases of germline sequence and J loses 0 bases, and the interval between the two ends is 6 bases. CDR1 and CDR2 are drawn from the germline V gene: MNHEY, SVGAGI. The CDR3 runs 13 amino acids, cysteine and phenylalanine included. The only DNA kept is the CDR3, 39 bases in frame from the first base.